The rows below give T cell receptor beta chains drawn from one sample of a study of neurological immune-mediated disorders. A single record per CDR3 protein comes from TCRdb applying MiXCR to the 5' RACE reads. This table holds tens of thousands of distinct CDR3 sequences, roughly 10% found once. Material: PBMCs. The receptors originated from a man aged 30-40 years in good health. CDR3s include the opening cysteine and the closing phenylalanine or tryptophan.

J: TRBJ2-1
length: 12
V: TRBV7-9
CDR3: CASSLADNEQFF

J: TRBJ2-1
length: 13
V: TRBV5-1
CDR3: CASTWGEGREQFF

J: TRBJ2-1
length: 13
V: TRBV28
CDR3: CASSKDRRNEQFF

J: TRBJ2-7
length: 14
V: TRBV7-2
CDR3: CASSSGLGFYEQYF

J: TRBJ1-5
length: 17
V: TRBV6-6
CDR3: CASTLGPGLKPDQPQHF

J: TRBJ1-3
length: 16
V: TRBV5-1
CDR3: CASSLDFTGTGNTIYF

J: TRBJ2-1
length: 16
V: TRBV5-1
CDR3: CASSVGLAGVWNEQFF

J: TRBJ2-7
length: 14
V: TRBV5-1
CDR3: CASRQGQGVHEQYF

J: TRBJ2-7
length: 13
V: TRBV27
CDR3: CASSRRDSYEQYF

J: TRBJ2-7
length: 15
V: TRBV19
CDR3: CASSSSASGYYEQYF

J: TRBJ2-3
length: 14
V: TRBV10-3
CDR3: CATGQGARADTQYF

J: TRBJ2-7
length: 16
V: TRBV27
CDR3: CASSPTTSGRAYEQYF

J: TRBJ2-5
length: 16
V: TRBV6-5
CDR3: CASSSPWDRSRGTQYF

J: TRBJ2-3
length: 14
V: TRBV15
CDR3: CATSRGLASDTQYF

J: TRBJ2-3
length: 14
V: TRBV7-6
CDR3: CASSYLGEADTQYF

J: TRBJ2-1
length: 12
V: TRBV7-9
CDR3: CASSLGDNEQFF

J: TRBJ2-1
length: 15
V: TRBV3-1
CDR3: CASSQDPGDGNEQFF

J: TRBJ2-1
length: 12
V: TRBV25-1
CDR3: CASSETLAGEFF

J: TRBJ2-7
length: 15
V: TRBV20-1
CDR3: CSARGSLLAVYEQYF

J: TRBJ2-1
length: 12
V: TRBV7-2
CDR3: CASSLDYNEQFF

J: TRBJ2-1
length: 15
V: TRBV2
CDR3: CASSQLAGEHNEQFF

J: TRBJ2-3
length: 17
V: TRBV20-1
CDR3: CSALSPGHRASGDTQYF

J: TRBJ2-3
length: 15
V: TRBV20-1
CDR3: CSAREGTSSTDTQYF